This T cell receptor (beta chain) was profiled in a study of immune evolution from preneoplasia to lung adenocarcinoma. Germline V lookup: CDR1 SGHAT, CDR2 FQNNGV. The CDR3 sequence is 11 residues long. V was pared by 4 bases and J by 3 bases, with 3 bases between. Some clones are missing from TCRdb's copy, which holds only in-frame ones; the method was immunoSEQ multiplex PCR. The sample lists 9,000 to 10,000 clones; 81% were seen once. On this clone itself: Its matching antigen is unknown.

Points from the study as a whole: Normal lung had highest clonality; later lesions appeared denser, more diverse.

V and J are TRBV11-2 and TRBJ1-1; no clear D gene. The source of this sequence is a person between 65 and 79 years old with lung adenocarcinoma. Input material: FFPE lung adenocarcinoma in situ tissue. The CDR3 reads CASSWYTEAFF. For the CDR3, the DNA is TGTGCCAGCAGCTGGTACACTGAAGCTTTCTTT.